Sequencing of this T cell receptor (beta chain) was carried out in a study of control samples from healthy donors and cancer patients. In germline, CDR1 is MNHNY, CDR2 SVGAGI (reference sequence). The trim removed 10 bases at V and 6 bases at J, leaving 8 bases unmatched. The CDR3 is 13 residues long. Measured with immunoSEQ multiplex PCR; TCRdb has only the in-frame clones, and not every one. The sample records 150,000 to 200,000 clones, roughly 94% being singletons. This clone was found once. The V gene is TRBV6-6, the J gene TRBJ2-2, with 7 nucleotides matching TRBD1. The receptor was derived from a man in his fifties or sixties with colorectal cancer. The sample was PBMCs. This CDR3 reads CAIQYRGSGELFF. In DNA form, the CDR3 reads TGTGCCATCCAATACAGGGGCTCCGGGGAGCTGTTTTTT.